These 16 T cell receptor beta chains share one sample of origin, sequenced in a study of blood T cell repertoires in COVID-19. Repertoires were generated with immunoSEQ multiplex PCR, while TCRdb's copy carries only in-frame clones and drops some. The data show 150,000 to 200,000 clones, less than 90% seen once. The sample taken for sequencing was PBMCs or T cells enriched from blood (not recorded which). All receptors derive from a woman in her twenties or thirties who had been exposed to COVID-19.

This clone was counted once. The J gene is TRBJ1-1, the V gene TRBV9, with D perhaps matching TRBD1 (5 bases). The V end lost 4 bases, the J end lost 0 bases, and 7 bases lay between the germline ends. The CDR3 covers 13 residues. Germline lookup yields CDR1 SGDLS and CDR2 YYNGEE. CDR3 nucleotides: TGTGCCAGCAGCACAGGTCTGAACACTGAAGCTTTCTTT. It is translated as CASSTGLNTEAFF.

The V call is TRBV10-3, the J call TRBJ2-5; a weak D match, TRBD1 (6 bases). V lost 6 bases and J lost 1, with 6 bases in between. Germline V gene data show CDR1 as ENHRY and CDR2 as SYGVKD. CDR3 length equals 12 residues. The CDR3 DNA is TGTGCCATCAGGGACAGCCAAGAGACCCAGTACTTC. Protein sequence: CAIRDSQETQYF.

This sequence joins TRBV18 and TRBJ1-3; D is unresolved. The V gene lost 3 bases and the J gene lost 0 bases, with 9 bases spanning the gap. The CDR3 contains 15 residues. The germline V gene has CDR1 KGHSH and CDR2 LQKENI. The CDR3 nucleotides are TGTGCCAGCTCACCCCCGGGAGGCTCTGGAAACACCATATATTTT. The encoded protein is CASSPPGGSGNTIYF. The variable domain in full, completed from reference TRBV18 and TRBJ1-3, reads NAGVMQNPRHLVRRRGQEARLRCSPMKGHSHVYWYRQLPEEGLKFMVYLQKENIIDESGMPKERFSAEFPKEGPSILRIQQVVRGDSAAYFCASSPPGGSGNTIYFGEGSWLTVV.

The chain recombines TRBV29-1 with TRBJ2-7; D may be TRBD1 (5 bases). The CDR3 consists of 12 residues. Germline-derived CDR1 and CDR2 are SQVTM and ANQGSEA. Deletions cut 5 bases from V and 1 base from J, with 9 bases between. The chain's CDR3 is CSVQGLSYEQYF. DNA for the CDR3: TGCAGCGTTCAGGGCTTATCCTACGAGCAGTACTTC.

J is TRBJ2-3 and V is TRBV6-4; D ambiguous. Germline lookup yields CDR1 MRHNA and CDR2 SNTAGT. Between the trimmed V and J ends, which lost 3 bases and 2 bases, there was a span of 6 bases. This CDR3 is built from 13 residues. CDR3 DNA sequence: TGTGCCAGCAGTGATTCCCACACAGATACGCAGTATTTT. This translates into CASSDSHTDTQYF.

V is TRBV9 and J is TRBJ2-5; no clear D gene. The CDR3 is 11 amino acids. The V and J ends lost 3 bases and 7 bases respectively, with 7 bases between them. Germline lookup yields CDR1 SGDLS and CDR2 YYNGEE. Written as DNA, the CDR3 is TGTGCCAGCAGCGCGGCAGGGACCCAGTACTTC. This translates into CASSAAGTQYF.

This clone has just a few counts. V is TRBV7-9 and J is TRBJ2-2; TRBD2 aligns across 10 bases. CDR3 length equals 17 residues. J lost 5 bases, V lost 1 base, and 7 bases had no gene match. CDR1 is SEHNR, CDR2 FQNEAQ, per germline (reference sequence). The CDR3 DNA sequence: TGTGCCAGCAGCTTAGGGCTAGCGGGGGCCACGACCGGGGAGCTGTTTTTT. Protein: CASSLGLAGATTGELFF.

This chain connects TRBV7-9 to TRBJ1-2; D uncertain. The CDR3 is 13 residues long. V lost 5 bases and J 4 bases, leaving 11 bases between the germline ends. Germline loops: CDR1 SEHNR, CDR2 FQNEAQ (reference sequence). CDR3 protein: CASSEGTIYGYTF. Written as DNA, the CDR3 is TGTGCCAGCAGCGAGGGTACCATCTATGGCTACACCTTC.

The chain recombines TRBV11-3 with TRBJ2-1, with TRBD2 identical over 12 bases. The germline V gene has CDR1 SGHNT and CDR2 YENEEA. This CDR3 is built from 14 residues. Trimming removed 4 bases from V and 7 bases from J; junction bases left unmatched: 2. This CDR3 is CASSSLAGGNEQFF. In DNA form, the CDR3 reads TGTGCCAGCAGCTCACTAGCGGGGGGTAATGAGCAGTTCTTC. Based on the CDR3 plus reference TRBV11-3 and TRBJ2-1, the full variable domain is EAGVVQSPRYKIIEKKQPVAFWCNPISGHNTLYWYLQNLGQGPELLIRYENEEAVDDSQLPKDRFSAERLKGVDSTLKIQPAELGDSAVYLCASSSLAGGNEQFFGPGTRLTVL.

A few counts support this clone. The chain carries TRBV7-2 and TRBJ2-7; 7 nucleotides match TRBD1. The CDR3 contains 13 residues. In germline, CDR1 is SGHTA, CDR2 FQGNSA. J lost 5 bases, V lost 5 bases, and 6 bases had no gene match. CDR3: CASSIGTVNEQYF. CDR3 coding DNA: TGTGCCAGCAGCATCGGGACAGTAAACGAGCAGTACTTC.

The rearrangement links TRBV6-6 to TRBJ2-7, with TRBD1 matching 7 bases. Germline CDR1 reads MNHNY; CDR2 reads SVGAGI (reference sequence). The junction had 9 bases not matched to a gene; V was cut back by 8 bases and J by 5 bases. The CDR3 sequence is 13 residues long. The DNA of the CDR3 is TGTGCCAGCGGACAGGCTGACTATGACGAGCAGTACTTC. This sequence encodes CASGQADYDEQYF.

The CDR3: CASSLVTANQETQYF. The CDR3 region has the DNA TGTGCCAGCAGCTTAGTCACAGCCAACCAAGAGACCCAGTACTTC. The chain is built from TRBV11-1 and TRBJ2-5; D is unresolved. Germline CDR1 SGHAT, CDR2 FQDESV (reference sequence). The CDR3 length is 15 residues. Trimming cost V 1 base and J 0 bases, with 9 bases left between them.

This clone appeared a few times. V is TRBV6-5 and J is TRBJ1-4; possibly TRBD1 for D (5 bases). This CDR3 is 13 amino acids long. The germline gives CDR1 MNHEY, CDR2 SVGAGI. V shed 5 bases and J shed 8 bases, with 12 bases lying between them. The CDR3 reads CASSPQGEEKLFF. In DNA form, the CDR3 reads TGTGCCAGCAGTCCCCAGGGCGAGGAAAAACTGTTTTTT.

The V call is TRBV2, the J call TRBJ1-5, with 10 bases fitting TRBD1. Germline CDR1 reads SNHLY; CDR2 reads FYNNEI. This CDR3 has 15 amino acids. J gave up 5 bases and V 5 bases, and 6 bases lay outside the gene matches. CDR3 nucleotide sequence: TGTGCCAGCAGTCCGGACAGGGGGACTTATCAGCCCCAGCATTTT. It encodes CASSPDRGTYQPQHF.

The chain uses TRBV24-1 and TRBJ2-1, with D tentatively TRBD1 (6 bases). Germline lookup yields CDR1 KGHDR and CDR2 SFDVKD. The CDR3 extends over 15 amino acids. The germline V and J ends were trimmed by 4 bases and 10 bases, with 19 bases remaining between them. CDR3 sequence reads: CATSDTQGQLREQFF. The CDR3, as DNA: TGTGCCACCAGTGACACCCAAGGACAGCTGCGGGAGCAGTTCTTC.

This chain links TRBV28 with TRBJ1-2; 7 bases align to TRBD1. V lost 6 bases to trimming and J lost 5 bases; unmatched junction nucleotides: 9. The CDR3 runs to 14 residues. Per germline, CDR1 MDHEN and CDR2 SYDVKM. The CDR3 DNA reads as TGTGCCAGCAGCCCCGCGGCAGGGGGATATGGCTACACCTTC. It is translated as CASSPAAGGYGYTF.